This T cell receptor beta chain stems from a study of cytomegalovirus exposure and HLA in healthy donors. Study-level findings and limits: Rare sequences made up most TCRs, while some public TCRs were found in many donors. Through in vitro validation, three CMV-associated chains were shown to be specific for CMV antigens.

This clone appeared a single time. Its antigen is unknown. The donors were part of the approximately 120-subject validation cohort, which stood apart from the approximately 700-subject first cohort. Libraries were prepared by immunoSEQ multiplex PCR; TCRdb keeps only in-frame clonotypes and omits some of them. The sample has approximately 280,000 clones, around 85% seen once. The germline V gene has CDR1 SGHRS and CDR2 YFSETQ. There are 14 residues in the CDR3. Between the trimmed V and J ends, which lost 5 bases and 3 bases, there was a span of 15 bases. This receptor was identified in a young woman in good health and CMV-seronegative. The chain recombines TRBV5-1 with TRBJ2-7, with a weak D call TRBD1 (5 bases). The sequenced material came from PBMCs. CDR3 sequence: CASSSSSGFYEQYF. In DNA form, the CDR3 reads TGCGCCAGCAGTTCATCCTCAGGGTTCTACGAGCAGTACTTC.